This T cell receptor (beta chain) was sequenced during a study of Tregs in tolerant kidney transplant recipients. Study results and limitations: Tregs expanded with activated donor B cells seemed most donor-specific. Nucleotide sequences could not be compared across some patients' samples due to primer changes.

Unstimulated regulatory T cells (CD4+CD25+CD127-), CD4+CD25- non-regulatory cells, CD4 and CD8 cells were FACS-sorted from thawed PBMCs. Germline V gene sequence: CDR1 LGHNA, CDR2 YSLEER. The CDR3 sequence is 13 residues long. With 5 bases removed from V and 0 bases from J, the gap between germline ends came to 7 bases. Data came from immunoSEQ multiplex PCR; TCRdb stores just in-frame clones and leaves some out. Among about 77,000 clones listed, more than 95% were seen once. In this sample, this clone turned up once. The antigen remains undetermined. The rearrangement joins TRBV4-3 to TRBJ1-2; D is ambiguous. The origin of this receptor is a human donor who received a combined kidney and bone marrow transplant. The sequencing used CD4+ T cells from blood, collected before the transplant. CDR3 sequence reads: CASSSTPNYGYTF. CDR3 DNA: TGCGCCAGCAGCTCAACACCTAACTATGGCTACACCTTC.